These 25 T cell receptor beta chains were sequenced from one sample in a study of blood T cell repertoires in COVID-19. TCRdb's copy holds only in-frame clones and misses some; the assay was immunoSEQ multiplex PCR. Among roughly 130,000 clones listed, around three quarters were seen once. Input material: peripheral blood. Receptor source: a man in his forties or fifties with acute or convalescent COVID-19.

This chain uses TRBV6-5 with TRBJ1-2, with 7 bases aligning to TRBD1. The germline gives CDR1 MNHEY, CDR2 SVGAGI. CDR3 size: 15 residues. V dropped 2 bases and J dropped 3; count of bases not matched to a gene: 6. The CDR3: CASSYRQGGHYGYTF. The CDR3 bases are TGTGCCAGCAGTTACAGACAGGGAGGTCACTATGGCTACACCTTC.

The chain couples TRBV6-5 to TRBJ1-4; the D is unclear. CDR1 and CDR2 from the germline V gene are MNHEY and SVGAGI. The CDR3 length is 15 residues. Trimming removed 6 bases from V and 0 bases from J, with 11 bases in between. In DNA form, the CDR3 reads TGTGCCAGCAGCGTATACTTTGCAACTAATGAAAAACTGTTTTTT. Translated: CASSVYFATNEKLFF.

The chain has TRBV11-2 and TRBJ2-7, with TRBD1 identical over 10 bases. The V gene's germline CDR1 is SGHAT and CDR2 FQNNGV. The CDR3 contains 14 residues. J was trimmed by 5 bases and V by 2 bases; bases with no gene match: 3. The CDR3 sequence: CASSLLGTGDEQYV. CDR3 DNA: TGTGCCAGCAGCTTACTGGGGACAGGGGACGAGCAGTACGTC.

This chain links TRBV5-5 with TRBJ2-5; 11 nucleotides align to TRBD2. CDR3 length: 15 amino acids. After removal of 6 bases from V and 5 bases from J, the junction contained 9 bases not matched to a gene. From germline, CDR1 is SGHKS and CDR2 YYEKEE (reference sequence). CDR3 sequence (DNA): TGTGCCAGCACCTTTAGCGGGGGGGCCGTCGAGACCCAGTACTTC. It yields the protein CASTFSGGAVETQYF.

This clone occurred a few times. The chain has TRBV15 and TRBJ1-4; D not certain. This CDR3 is 14 amino acids long. Trimming cost V 3 bases and J 3 bases, with 8 bases left between them. Looked up from germline, CDR1 is LNHNV and CDR2 is YYDKDF (reference sequence). The CDR3 loop is CATSSVHPNEKLFF. As DNA, the CDR3 is TGTGCCACCAGCAGTGTACACCCTAATGAAAAACTGTTTTTT.

The sample holds a few counts of this clone. The V gene is TRBV3-1 (or the pseudogene TRBV3-2), the J gene TRBJ2-2; TRBD1 aligns across 8 bases. With 3 bases clipped from V and 4 bases from J, the junction kept 4 bases outside the gene matches. Germline CDR1 and CDR2: LGHDT and YNNKEL (reference sequence). This CDR3 has 15 residues. DNA of the CDR3: TGTGCCAGCAGCCAGCAGGGGGCCCCCACCGGGGAGCTGTTTTTT. Translation: CASSQQGAPTGELFF.

This rearrangement joins TRBV2 to TRBJ1-1; 7 nucleotides line up with TRBD1. Looked up from germline, CDR1 is SNHLY and CDR2 is FYNNEI. The CDR3 loop spans 14 amino acids. V lost 7 bases to trimming and J lost 4 bases; unmatched junction nucleotides: 9. The CDR3 bases are TGTGCCAGCAACTTCGACAGGGTTGGCACTGAAGCTTTCTTT. This codes for CASNFDRVGTEAFF. The whole variable domain, filled in from reference TRBV2 and TRBJ1-1, reads EPEVTQTPSHQVTQMGQEVILRCVPISNHLYFYWYRQILGQKVEFLVSFYNNEISEKSEIFDDQFSVERPDGSNFTLKIRSTKLEDSAMYFCASNFDRVGTEAFFGQGTRLTVV.

The chain has TRBV12-5 and TRBJ2-6; tentatively, D is TRBD1 (6 bases). Trimming left V 6 bases short and J 2 bases short, with 11 bases between. Germline values: CDR1 LGHNT, CDR2 FRNRAP. This CDR3 region has 15 residues. CDR3 in amino acids: CASGDTGTGANVLTF. CDR3 DNA: TGTGCTAGTGGGGATACAGGGACTGGGGCCAACGTCCTGACTTTC.

This chain links TRBV7-9 with TRBJ1-1; 10 nucleotides line up with TRBD1. The CDR3 is 15 amino acids. Germline trimming cut 5 bases from V and 1 base from J; bases unmatched to any gene: 4. The germline CDR1 and CDR2 sequences are SEHNR and FQNEAQ (reference sequence). DNA of the CDR3: TGTGCCAGCAGCCCACGGACAGGGGGGAACACTGAAGCTTTCTTT. Encoded protein: CASSPRTGGNTEAFF.

This clone was seen only a few times. The chain carries TRBV20-1 and TRBJ2-7; TRBD1 might be the D (6 bases). V lost 6 bases and J 9 bases, leaving 15 bases between the germline ends. The CDR3 totals 11 residues. Germline CDR1 reads DFQATT; CDR2 reads SNEGSKA (reference sequence). CDR3 region: CSAPDTDRQYF. The CDR3 nucleotides are TGCAGTGCACCGGACACGGACAGGCAGTACTTC.

The genes are TRBV4-2 and TRBJ1-2; D is perhaps TRBD1 (5 bases). The CDR3 is 14 amino acids. V was clipped by 0 bases and J by 3 bases, with 8 bases between them. Germline values: CDR1 LGHNA, CDR2 YNFKEQ. In nucleotides, the CDR3 is TGTGCCAGCAGCCAAGATCGGGGGGACTATGGCTACACCTTC. This sequence encodes CASSQDRGDYGYTF.

V usage is TRBV19 and J usage is TRBJ1-6; the D gene is possibly TRBD1 (6 bases). The CDR3 covers 17 residues. Germline CDR1 LNHDA, CDR2 SQIVND (reference sequence). Trimming cost V 5 bases and J 4 bases, with 18 bases left between them. The CDR3 DNA reads TGTGCCAGTAGTCTCCGGACAGCCATAACTTATAATTCACCCCTCCACTTT. The encoded protein is CASSLRTAITYNSPLHF.

J is TRBJ2-2 and V is TRBV29-1; 10 bases align to TRBD1. With V trimmed by 7 bases and J by 4 bases, 3 bases remained unmatched. CDR3 size: 13 residues. Germline V gene data show CDR1 as SQVTM and CDR2 as ANQGSEA. The CDR3 coding sequence is TGCAGCGGACAGGGGGCAGTCACCGGGGAGCTGTTTTTT. Protein: CSGQGAVTGELFF.

This clone was observed a few times. This sequence joins TRBV9 and TRBJ1-1; 7 bases are shared with TRBD1. Per the germline V gene, CDR1 is SGDLS and CDR2 is YYNGEE. The ends lost 3 bases at V and 0 bases at J; junction bases unmatched: 2. The CDR3 is 14 amino acids. CDR3 in amino acids: CASSARGMNTEAFF. The CDR3 DNA reads as TGTGCCAGCAGCGCCAGGGGGATGAACACTGAAGCTTTCTTT.

This sequence joins TRBV10-1 and TRBJ1-2; TRBD1 agrees at 8 bases. The CDR3 consists of 13 residues. V was clipped by 3 bases and J by 8 bases; unmatched bases: 5. Germline V gene sequence: CDR1 WNHNN, CDR2 SYGVQD (reference sequence). CDR3 coding DNA: TGCGCCAGCAGTGAATCAGGGGGCCTCGGCTACACCTTC. Translating gives CASSESGGLGYTF.

This chain joins TRBV6-5 and TRBJ2-5; 8 nucleotides match TRBD2. CDR1 MNHEY and CDR2 SVGAGI come from the germline V gene. This CDR3 contains 15 residues. The ends lost 10 bases at V and 2 bases at J; junction bases unmatched: 12. The CDR3 protein is CATPFGKRGQETQYF. CDR3 nucleotide sequence: TGTGCCACCCCGTTTGGGAAGCGGGGGCAAGAGACCCAGTACTTC.

This chain links TRBV9 with TRBJ2-1; no firm D call. V was shortened by 0 bases and J by 0 bases, with 10 bases between the two germline ends. This CDR3 has 16 amino acids. Germline V CDR1 and CDR2: SGDLS, YYNGEE. The CDR3 DNA reads TGTGCCAGCAGCGTAGGGTCCCTGAGCTCCTACAATGAGCAGTTCTTC. Translated, it gives CASSVGSLSSYNEQFF.

The rearrangement links TRBV24-1 to TRBJ1-3; the D gene is possibly TRBD1 (6 bases). This CDR3 contains 15 residues. Germline assignment: CDR1 KGHDR and CDR2 SFDVKD. Trimming took off 2 bases at V and 1 base at J, with 8 bases between the two ends. The DNA of the CDR3 is TGTGCCACCAGTGATTCACAGGGTTCTGGAAACACCATATATTTT. This sequence encodes CATSDSQGSGNTIYF.

The chain carries TRBV5-1 and TRBJ2-1; 8 nucleotides line up with TRBD1. V shed 4 bases and J 4 bases; nucleotides not matched to a gene: 4. The CDR3 totals 14 residues. Germline assignment: CDR1 SGHRS and CDR2 YFSETQ. The CDR3 coding sequence is TGCGCCAGCAGCAGGGGGGACAGGTACAATGAGCAGTTCTTC. This sequence encodes CASSRGDRYNEQFF.

This chain uses TRBV30 with TRBJ2-3; the D gene is possibly TRBD2 (7 bases). Trimming left V 5 bases short and J 2 bases short, with 14 bases between. This CDR3 comprises 14 residues. Germline-derived CDR1 and CDR2 are GTSNPN and SVGIG (reference sequence). This CDR3 reads CAWGGDTSTDTQYF. The CDR3 nucleotides read TGTGCCTGGGGGGGGGACACATCCACAGATACGCAGTATTTT.

This chain links TRBV6-5 with TRBJ2-2; no firm D call. Germline V gives CDR1 MNHEY, CDR2 SVGAGI. This CDR3 has 13 residues. Trimming shortened V by 0 bases and J by 6 bases, and 5 bases separated the two germline ends. The CDR3 is CASSYSRAGELFF. The CDR3 coding sequence is TGTGCCAGCAGTTACTCGAGAGCCGGGGAGCTGTTTTTT.

The genes are TRBV6-4 and TRBJ2-1; a possible D gene is TRBD2 (7 bases). V was pared by 9 bases and J by 9 bases, with 21 bases between. Germline V gives CDR1 MRHNA, CDR2 SNTAGT. This CDR3 has 14 amino acids. CDR3 DNA sequence: TGTGCCAGTTCCTTGAGGGGGGGCAGCAGTGAGCAGTTCTTC. Translation gives CASSLRGGSSEQFF.

The gene calls are TRBV11-2 and TRBJ2-1; 8 bases fit TRBD1. Unmatched junction bases numbered 6, after V lost 5 bases and J lost 9 bases. The CDR3 loop spans 13 amino acids. Per germline, CDR1 SGHAT and CDR2 FQNNGV. This CDR3 reads CASSPAGGSEQFF. The DNA for the CDR3 is TGTGCCAGCAGCCCAGCAGGGGGCAGTGAGCAGTTCTTC.

The gene calls are TRBV5-1 and TRBJ2-3, with 8 bases identical to TRBD2. The CDR3 totals 15 residues. Germline V gives CDR1 SGHRS, CDR2 YFSETQ. V trimming: 2 bases; J trimming: 0 bases; junction bases outside the gene matches: 2. CDR3 protein: CASSFSGASTDTQYF. The CDR3 DNA reads TGCGCCAGCAGCTTTAGCGGGGCTAGCACAGATACGCAGTATTTT.

The chain joins TRBV5-5 to TRBJ2-5; 10 positions agree with TRBD2. This CDR3 is built from 15 residues. V shed 3 bases, J shed 0 bases, and the junction held 2 bases outside the gene matches. Germline V lookup: CDR1 SGHKS, CDR2 YYEKEE (reference sequence). This CDR3 is CASSYSGGNQETQYF. In DNA form, the CDR3 reads TGTGCCAGCAGCTATAGCGGGGGGAACCAAGAGACCCAGTACTTC.